Reported below is one T cell receptor beta chain. Produced via immunoSEQ multiplex PCR; TCRdb's table is partial and in-frame only. The sample has 150,000 to 200,000 clones, 80% to 90% seen once. This specimen belongs to a study of blood T cell repertoires in COVID-19. Across the whole study: T cells, B-cell-depleted T cells, or PBMCs supplied cDNA or gDNA.

Looked up from germline, CDR1 is LNHDA and CDR2 is SQIVND (reference sequence). Between the trimmed V and J ends, which lost 4 bases and 4 bases, there was a span of 10 bases. The CDR3 is 14 residues long. Sequenced input: peripheral blood. This clonotype was sampled from a woman between 65 and 79 years old with COVID-19, enrolled during active disease. The genes are TRBV19 and TRBJ2-2; TRBD2 might be the D (5 bases). The CDR3 sequence is CASSTAGGTGELFF. CDR3 DNA sequence: TGTGCCAGTAGTACGGCAGGAGGCACCGGGGAGCTGTTTTTT. Full variable domain (outside the CDR3, taken from reference TRBV19 and TRBJ2-2): DGGITQSPKYLFRKEGQNVTLSCEQNLNHDAMYWYRQDPGQGLRLIYYSQIVNDFQKGDIAEGYSVSREKKESFPLTVTSAQKNPTAFYLCASSTAGGTGELFFGEGSRLTVL.